The next 19 T cell receptor beta chains were all read from a single sample in a study of T cell changes during pregnancy in multiple sclerosis. The data were produced by immunoSEQ multiplex PCR, yet TCRdb's version contains in-frame clones alone and is incomplete. Seen here are about 30,000 clones, roughly nine tenths observed once, and the top ten hold approximately 7.2%. Sequenced material: CD8+ T cells from peripheral blood mononuclear cells, taken in the second trimester of pregnancy. These receptor sequences come from a female donor with multiple sclerosis, enrolled in a pregnancy study.

The CDR3 DNA is TGTGCCACACTAGGAAAGGACGCTGAAGCTTTCTTT. Translating it yields CATLGKDAEAFF. This chain joins TRBV10-3 and TRBJ1-1; D is unresolved. This CDR3 has 12 residues. From germline, CDR1 is ENHRY and CDR2 SYGVKD. The V gene lost 10 bases and the J gene lost 6 bases, with 15 bases spanning the gap.

DNA for the CDR3: TGTGCCAGCAGCTTAAGGGACAGTGGTGAAAAACTGTTTTTT. Translated, it gives CASSLRDSGEKLFF. This chain connects TRBV7-6 to TRBJ1-4; 7 bases fit TRBD1. CDR3 length equals 14 residues. Germline V gene data show CDR1 as SGHVS and CDR2 as FNYEAQ. Trimming took 2 bases from V and 7 from J; bases not matched to a gene: 4.

This clone was observed a single time. The rearrangement joins TRBV5-1 to TRBJ2-3; 10 bases agree with TRBD2. The V gene end was trimmed by 0 bases and the J gene end by 3 bases; junction bases not matched to a gene: 7. The CDR3 has 17 amino acids. CDR1 and CDR2 from the germline V gene are SGHRS and YFSETQ. Here the CDR3 DNA reads TGCGCCAGCAGCTTGGGCCTAGCGGGAGTAGGTACAGATACGCAGTATTTT. It is translated as CASSLGLAGVGTDTQYF.

This chain uses TRBV15 with TRBJ2-3; D not certain. Germline assignment: CDR1 LNHNV and CDR2 YYDKDF (reference sequence). V was trimmed by 3 bases and J by 0 bases, leaving 4 bases between them. The CDR3 consists of 13 residues. The CDR3 sequence: CATSRSSTDTQYF. The DNA of the CDR3 is TGTGCCACCAGCAGGTCTAGCACAGATACGCAGTATTTT.

The chain carries TRBV7-2 and TRBJ1-4, with a tentative D call TRBD1 (6 bases). The CDR3 is 15 amino acids. The germline V gene has CDR1 SGHTA and CDR2 FQGNSA. V was pared by 5 bases and J by 8 bases, with 18 bases between. Written as DNA, the CDR3 is TGTGCCAGCAGCCTAACACGGGGGGCACAGGAAAAACTGTTTTTT. It encodes CASSLTRGAQEKLFF.

CDR3 sequence reads: CASSQETSGAYNEQFF. The CDR3 DNA sequence: TGTGCCAGCAGCCAGGAGACTAGCGGAGCCTACAATGAGCAGTTCTTC. This rearrangement joins TRBV4-2 to TRBJ2-1; 9 bases map to TRBD2. The CDR3 is 16 amino acids. CDR1 is LGHNA and CDR2 is YNFKEQ in the germline V gene. J lost 2 bases, V lost 3 bases, and 5 bases had no gene match.

This clone has only a few counts. The chain joins TRBV10-2 to TRBJ1-1; 7 bases map to TRBD1. Germline values: CDR1 WSHSY, CDR2 SAAADI. With V trimmed by 4 bases and J by 6 bases, 5 bases remained unmatched. The CDR3 sequence is 13 residues long. The DNA for the CDR3 is TGCGCCAGCAGTGGACAGGGTTACGCTGAAGCTTTCTTT. Protein product: CASSGQGYAEAFF.

This clone appeared once. The chain has TRBV28 and TRBJ1-1; 9 bases are a match to TRBD1. Trimming at V came to 6 bases and at J to 3 bases, leaving 2 bases not matched to a gene. This CDR3 is 13 amino acids long. From germline, CDR1 is MDHEN and CDR2 SYDVKM. The CDR3: CASRGQGYTEAFF. Written as DNA, the CDR3 is TGTGCCAGCAGGGGACAGGGCTACACTGAAGCTTTCTTT.

Here the CDR3 DNA reads TGTGCCAGCAGCTTAAGTGGCGGGACAGTCATGAACACTGAAGCTTTCTTT. Its protein is CASSLSGGTVMNTEAFF. This rearrangement joins TRBV11-2 to TRBJ1-1; 7 bases are shared with TRBD1. CDR1 and CDR2 from the germline V gene are SGHAT and FQNNGV. This CDR3 region has 17 residues. J was trimmed by 0 bases and V by 2 bases; bases with no gene match: 9.

This chain uses TRBV4-3 with TRBJ1-2; D uncertain. Germline V gives CDR1 LGHNA, CDR2 YSLEER. The CDR3 loop spans 16 amino acids. V lost 0 bases and J lost 0, with 11 bases in between. The CDR3 region is CASSQDRGTANYGYTF. In DNA, the CDR3 is TGCGCCAGCAGCCAAGATCGGGGAACAGCTAACTATGGCTACACCTTC.

The rearrangement links TRBV13 to TRBJ1-1; possible D gene TRBD1, 6 bases. Trimming removed 5 bases at V and 4 bases at J, with 14 bases between. Germline CDR1 is PRHDT and CDR2 is FYEKMQ (reference sequence). The CDR3 loop spans 14 amino acids. CDR3 coding DNA: TGTGCCAGCAGCACGACACAGGGTTTCACTGAAGCTTTCTTT. This translates into CASSTTQGFTEAFF.

The chain is built from TRBV2 and TRBJ2-5, with a tentative D call TRBD2 (6 bases). Trimming stripped 11 bases from V and 2 bases from J, with 12 bases between. CDR3 length equals 12 residues. Germline CDR1 reads SNHLY; CDR2 reads FYNNEI. CDR3 amino acids: CAGEETQETQYF. The CDR3, as DNA: TGTGCCGGGGAGGAAACTCAAGAGACCCAGTACTTC.

This chain joins TRBV4-1 and TRBJ2-1; 8 bases agree with TRBD1. V was clipped by 5 bases and J by 3 bases; unmatched bases: 0. The CDR3 runs to 13 residues. In germline, CDR1 is MGHRA, CDR2 YSYEKL. As DNA, the CDR3 is TGCGCCAGCAGCGACAGGGGCTACAATGAGCAGTTCTTC. Amino acids: CASSDRGYNEQFF.

This chain joins TRBV7-9 and TRBJ1-4; the D is unclear. CDR3 length: 15 amino acids. Between the trimmed V and J ends, which lost 2 bases and 2 bases, there was a span of 9 bases. Per the germline V gene, CDR1 is SEHNR and CDR2 is FQNEAQ (reference sequence). CDR3 nucleotides: TGTGCCAGCAGCTTAACGGCGGTCACTAATGAAAAACTGTTTTTT. Residues: CASSLTAVTNEKLFF.

This clone was detected only once. The chain is built from TRBV9 and TRBJ2-3; 14 bases agree with TRBD2. The CDR3 consists of 18 residues. Germline assignment: CDR1 SGDLS and CDR2 YYNGEE. V lost 2 bases, J lost 3 bases, and 8 bases stayed unmatched. CDR3 nucleotide sequence: TGTGCCAGCAGCGTGGACCCGACTAGCGGGGGGGGGACAGATACGCAGTATTTT. This sequence encodes CASSVDPTSGGGTDTQYF.

V is TRBV18 and J is TRBJ2-5; 8 positions match TRBD1. Germline values: CDR1 KGHSH, CDR2 LQKENI. The junction had 7 bases not matched to a gene; V was cut back by 2 bases and J by 5 bases. The CDR3 totals 15 residues. The CDR3 loop reads CASSPEQTGDETQYF. CDR3 nucleotides: TGTGCCAGCTCACCAGAACAGACAGGGGACGAGACCCAGTACTTC.

This chain joins TRBV11-3 and TRBJ2-2, with 7 bases aligning to TRBD1. This CDR3 has 15 residues. Germline V gene sequence: CDR1 SGHNT, CDR2 YENEEA. The junction had 4 bases not matched to a gene; V was cut back by 6 bases and J by 0 bases. The CDR3 sequence: CASSSDRANTGELFF. The CDR3 DNA sequence: TGTGCCAGCAGTTCAGACAGGGCGAACACCGGGGAGCTGTTTTTT.

V and J are TRBV13 and TRBJ2-5; 10 nucleotides match TRBD1. The J segment lost 4 bases and the V segment lost 10 bases, leaving 6 bases of the junction unmatched. This CDR3 is built from 13 residues. The germline gives CDR1 PRHDT, CDR2 FYEKMQ (reference sequence). CDR3 coding DNA: TGTGCCACCAGGGGACAGGGGCGAGAGACCCAGTACTTC. Its protein product is CATRGQGRETQYF.

The V call is TRBV5-6, the J call TRBJ1-4; 10 bases line up with TRBD1. Germline assignment: CDR1 SGHDT and CDR2 YYEEEE. V gave up 4 bases and J gave up 6 bases; unmatched junction bases: 0. The CDR3 runs to 13 residues. The chain's CDR3 is CASSGTGDEKLFF. DNA of the CDR3: TGTGCCAGCAGCGGGACAGGGGATGAAAAACTGTTTTTT.